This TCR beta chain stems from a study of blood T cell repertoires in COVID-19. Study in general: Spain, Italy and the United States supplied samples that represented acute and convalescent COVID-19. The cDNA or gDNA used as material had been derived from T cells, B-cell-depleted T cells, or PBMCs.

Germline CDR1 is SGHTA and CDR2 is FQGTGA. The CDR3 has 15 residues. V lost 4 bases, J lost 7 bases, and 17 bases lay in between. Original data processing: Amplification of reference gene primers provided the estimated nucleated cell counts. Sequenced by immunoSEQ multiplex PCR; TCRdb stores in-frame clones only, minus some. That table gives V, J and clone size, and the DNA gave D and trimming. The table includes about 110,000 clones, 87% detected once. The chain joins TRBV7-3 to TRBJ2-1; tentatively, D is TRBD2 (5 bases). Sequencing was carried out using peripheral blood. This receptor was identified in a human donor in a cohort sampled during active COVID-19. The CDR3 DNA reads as TGTGCCAGCAGCTCACCCGGGATTACCCCGAATGAGCAGTTCTTC. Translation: CASSSPGITPNEQFF.